This T cell receptor (beta chain) was retrieved from a study of human T cells and chemical hapten exposure. Study background: Diphenylcyclopropenone was applied weekly to patients' scalps across the roughly 23-week study. The study, taken as a whole, reports: TCRs at a frequency above 1 in 1000 stayed unchanged with DPC sensitization.

Germline CDR1 reads SGHTA; CDR2 reads FQGNSA. The V and J ends lost 1 base and 0 bases respectively, with 12 bases between them. The CDR3 has 16 amino acids. Time point noted: patch test 2, 6 weeks after DPC sensitization. The sample's treatment: therapeutic diphenylcyclopropenone sensitization with weekly scalp DPC. Blood collection happened ahead of applying each patch test. Turning to this clonotype: Its antigen remains unknown.

Original data processing: Per-sample TCR counts ranged from roughly 20,000 to 700,000, median roughly 96,000. A single record per CDR3 protein comes from TCRdb applying MiXCR to the RACE reads. TCRdb assigned the V and J calls; the authors' analysis was not used. There are about 96,000 distinct CDR3 sequences in the sample; 7% to 10% occur only once, and 2% to 2.5% lies in the top ten. This rearrangement joins TRBV7-2 to TRBJ1-2; unclear D gene. The source material was whole blood, sampled in connection with sensitization to the hapten diphenylcyclopropenone (DPC). The source is a woman aged 40 to 50 with alopecia areata. Some clones in this sample may be carry-over from other donors' samples. The CDR3: CASSLDLLRTNYGYTF. The CDR3 DNA sequence: TGTGCCAGCAGCTTAGATCTCTTGAGGACTAACTATGGCTACACCTTC.